This T cell receptor beta chain appears in the sequencing data of a study of cytomegalovirus exposure and HLA in healthy donors. Vbeta (60) and Jbeta (13) primers were used in the PCR. Measured with immunoSEQ multiplex PCR; TCRdb has only the in-frame clones, and not every one. Altogether roughly 160,000 clones are present, 81% being singletons, with the ten largest covering 13%. Trimming removed 3 bases at V and 2 bases at J, with 15 bases between. This CDR3 spans 16 amino acids. Germline assignment: CDR1 ENHRY and CDR2 SYGVKD. Source material: PBMCs. The sequence derives from a woman aged 45-65 years in good health and CMV-seronegative. J is TRBJ2-3 and V is TRBV10-3, with D possibly TRBD2 on 6 matching bases. The CDR3 loop reads CAISDWRGGDTDTQYF. The CDR3, as DNA: TGTGCCATCAGTGATTGGCGGGGAGGAGACACAGATACGCAGTATTTT.